The T cell receptor beta chain described here comes from a study of blood T cell repertoires in COVID-19. As handled by the study authors: Nucleated cell counts were estimated from reference gene primer amplification. Repertoires were generated with immunoSEQ multiplex PCR, while TCRdb's copy carries only in-frame clones and drops some. V, J and clone size reflect that table, while D and trimming were determined from the DNA. The table records 140,000 or so clones, less than 85% of them present only once. The CDR3 runs to 16 residues. The ends lost 3 bases at V and 0 bases at J; junction bases unmatched: 7. Germline-derived CDR1 and CDR2 are SGHNT and YYREEE (reference sequence).

The receptor's source is a woman aged 18-30 years who had been exposed to COVID-19. The V and J genes are TRBV5-4 and TRBJ1-1; 8 nucleotides match TRBD1. Sequenced: PBMCs or T cells enriched from blood (not recorded which). In nucleotides, the CDR3 is TGTGCCAGCAGCTACGGACAGGGCATAGTGAACACTGAAGCTTTCTTT. It is translated as CASSYGQGIVNTEAFF.